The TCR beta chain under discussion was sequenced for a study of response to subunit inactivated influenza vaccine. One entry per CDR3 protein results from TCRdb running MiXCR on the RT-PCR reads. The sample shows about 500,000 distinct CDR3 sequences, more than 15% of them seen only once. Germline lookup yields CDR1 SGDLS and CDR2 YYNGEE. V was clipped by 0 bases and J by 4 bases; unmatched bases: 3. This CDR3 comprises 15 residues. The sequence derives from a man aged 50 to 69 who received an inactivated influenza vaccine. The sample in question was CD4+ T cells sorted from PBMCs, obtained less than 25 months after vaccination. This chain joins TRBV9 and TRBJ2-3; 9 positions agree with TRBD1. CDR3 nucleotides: TGTGCCAGCAGCGTAGACAGGGGGCGAGCAGATACGCAGTATTTT. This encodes CASSVDRGRADTQYF.